The 9 T cell receptor beta chains reported below all come from one sample, sequenced in a study of shared clonotypes between healthy human individuals. Clones were sequenced by immunoSEQ multiplex PCR, and TCRdb holds only the in-frame ones, with some missing. This table holds millions of clones, more than 80% found once. Sequences were obtained from naive CD4+ T cells sorted from blood. This sample's subset: CD45RA+ positively selected. The receptors shown here come from a young man in good health.

The chain joins TRBV18 to TRBJ2-1; 10 nucleotides agree with TRBD2. The CDR3 totals 16 residues. With 1 base clipped from V and 9 bases from J, the junction kept 9 bases outside the gene matches. CDR1 and CDR2 (germline): KGHSH, LQKENI. The CDR3 region has the DNA TGTGCCAGCTCACCACGAGCAGCGGGAGGGGTCGGTGAGCAGTTCTTC. Protein: CASSPRAAGGVGEQFF.

The CDR3: CAISDLTASTDTQYF. For the CDR3, the DNA is TGTGCCATCAGTGACTTAACTGCTAGCACAGATACGCAGTATTTT. The chain recombines TRBV10-3 with TRBJ2-3; D remains ambiguous. The CDR3 loop spans 15 amino acids. Germline V lookup: CDR1 ENHRY, CDR2 SYGVKD. Trimming took off 3 bases at V and 0 bases at J, with 10 bases between the two ends.

This chain joins TRBV4-1 and TRBJ2-3; TRBD2 agrees at 12 bases. This CDR3 contains 17 residues. Germline CDR1 is MGHRA and CDR2 is YSYEKL. With V trimmed by 2 bases and J by 0 bases, 3 bases remained unmatched. The CDR3 DNA reads as TGCGCCAGCAGCCAACAGACTAGCGGGGGTAGCACAGATACGCAGTATTTT. Residues: CASSQQTSGGSTDTQYF.

The J gene is TRBJ2-5, the V gene TRBV9, with D uncertain. Germline V gene lookup returns CDR1 SGDLS and CDR2 YYNGEE. The CDR3 sequence is 13 residues long. The germline V and J ends were trimmed by 3 bases and 0 bases, with 6 bases remaining between them. The CDR3 sequence: CASSGGNQETQYF. CDR3 DNA sequence: TGTGCCAGCAGCGGTGGAAACCAAGAGACCCAGTACTTC.

The chain recombines TRBV5-4 with TRBJ2-5, with 9 nucleotides matching TRBD1. Germline V lookup: CDR1 SGHNT, CDR2 YYREEE (reference sequence). This CDR3 has 16 residues. The V segment lost 2 bases and the J segment 4 bases; nucleotides outside the gene matches: 9. The CDR3 nucleotides are TGTGCCAGCAGCTTACCCCCCCGGACAGGGGTAGAGACCCAGTACTTC. Its translation: CASSLPPRTGVETQYF.

The table lists this clone with a count of one. The rearrangement uses TRBV5-5 and TRBJ1-1; 7 bases are shared with TRBD1. Germline CDR1 SGHKS, CDR2 YYEKEE (reference sequence). V lost 6 bases and J lost 7; bases outside the gene matches: 6. This CDR3 has 12 amino acids. This CDR3 is CASIPDRVEAFF. CDR3 DNA sequence: TGTGCCAGCATACCTGACAGGGTTGAAGCTTTCTTT.

The rearrangement links TRBV7-2 to TRBJ1-4, with D uncertain. V lost 1 base and J lost 0, with 6 bases in between. Per germline, CDR1 SGHTA and CDR2 FQGNSA. The CDR3 has 15 residues. CDR3 sequence reads: CASSLEIATNEKLFF. In DNA, the CDR3 is TGTGCCAGCAGCTTAGAGATTGCAACTAATGAAAAACTGTTTTTT.

This chain links TRBV7-6 with TRBJ2-7; 11 nucleotides match TRBD2. Trimming at V came to 5 bases and at J to 3 bases, leaving 3 bases not matched to a gene. This CDR3 contains 14 residues. CDR1 and CDR2 from the germline V gene are SGHVS and FNYEAQ. In DNA form, the CDR3 reads TGTGCCAGCAGCATTACTAGCGGGAGCTACGAGCAGTACTTC. Protein sequence: CASSITSGSYEQYF.

This chain links TRBV27 with TRBJ2-3, with D perhaps given as TRBD1 or TRBD2 (5 bases each). Germline CDR1 MNHEY, CDR2 SMNVEV (reference sequence). Trimming stripped 5 bases from V and 2 bases from J, with 14 bases between. The CDR3 consists of 15 residues. CDR3 amino acids: CASSRDRHITDTQYF. The CDR3 DNA follows: TGTGCCAGCAGTCGGGACCGCCACATCACAGATACGCAGTATTTT.